The present T cell receptor beta chain was sequenced within a study of T-cell reconstitution after alpha-beta-depleted transplantation in children. Unique molecular identifiers were used to barcode this TCRbeta library. TCRdb re-derived calls from the PCR reads in MiXCR, one entry per CDR3 protein. The profile shows approximately 350,000 distinct CDR3 sequences, 10% to 15% of them singletons. The CDR3 runs 14 residues. Germline values: CDR1 SGHRS, CDR2 YFSETQ. V lost 1 base and J lost 4, with 11 bases in between. The clonotype originates from a human donor who donated a stem cell graft to a child with Fanconi anemia. The sample was PBMCs, taken from the stem cell graft. This chain uses TRBV5-1 with TRBJ2-5, with unresolved D. CDR3 protein: CASSLLGFGETQYF. CDR3 sequence (DNA): TGCGCCAGCAGCTTGCTGGGCTTCGGAGAGACCCAGTACTTC.